This T cell receptor beta chain was sequenced in a study of blood T cell repertoires in COVID-19 (TCRdb year 2020). As for the study more broadly: The collaborator samples originated in the United States, Italy and Spain and spanned the acute and convalescent phases of COVID-19. Where HLA class I and class II types were available, the types were taken from metadata supplied by the sample provider, not from assay-based typing. Sample metadata almost always included a de-identified subject ID, COVID-19 status, age in years and sex. The repertoires were made available in a free public database intended to serve as a resource for research on the immune response to SARS-CoV-2. Samples came from the ongoing ImmuneRACE study (first 160 participants) plus 1,254 subjects from 6 global collaborators. Deeply sampled blood TCRbeta repertoires from subjects exposed to, actively infected with, or recovered from COVID-19 were included in the dataset. The material from the prospective study consisted of cDNA or gDNA derived from T cells, B-cell-depleted T cells, or PBMCs.

Notes on this clone: What antigen it recognizes has not been identified. There are no base qualities to consult, and no much larger clone falls within one base.

Collaborating institutions collected whole blood in K2EDTA tubes following their own protocols. For TCRbeta analysis, collaborators shipped samples in one of three forms: frozen whole blood, isolated PBMCs, or DNA extracted from either of those sample types. The immunoSEQ Assay, a bias-controlled multiplex PCR, was used to amplify TCRbeta CDR3 regions from genomic DNA. Per the original workflow: The number of nucleated cells in each sample was estimated by amplification of reference gene primers within the assay. To quantify the absolute abundance of each unique TCRbeta CDR3 rearrangement, sequence reads were collapsed and filtered. For each sample, productive Simpson clonality was calculated as the square root of Simpson's diversity index over productive rearrangements. Drawn from immuneACCESS, this table holds only the in-frame rearrangements with V and J called that TCRdb kept. Clones are partly lost; checked studies trace under half to an unresolved V gene and leave the rest unexplained. V, J and clone size are those of that table, while D and trimming were read from the DNA. Present in this sample are tens of thousands of clones, roughly 83% of which were seen just once. Roughly 25% of the sample goes to the ten largest clones.

Results and caveats for the whole study, not just this receptor: Clinical and demographic metadata were provided uncurated, with the amount varying by source and participant.

Trimming at the junction amounts to 5 bases on V and 7 bases on J, and the germline ends lie 15 bases apart. CDR3 length: 13 amino acids, cysteine to phenylalanine. Just the 39-base CDR3 DNA is kept, in frame starting at base 1. The germline V gene provides CDR1 MDHEN and CDR2 SYDVKM. This sequence was found in a human donor in a cohort sampled during active COVID-19. The material sequenced was peripheral blood. The sequence links TRBV28 to TRBJ2-7, with the D gene not clear enough to name. In nucleotides, the sequence is TGTGCCAGCAGTCAGCGTGATCGGTATGAGCAGTACTTC. Translated, it gives CASSQRDRYEQYF.